This T cell receptor beta chain appears in the sequencing data of a study of blood T cell repertoires in COVID-19. Across the study: The United States, Italy and Spain provided the acute and convalescent COVID-19 samples. Nucleic acid was either cDNA or gDNA, and it came from T cells, B-cell-depleted T cells, or PBMCs.

Sequenced by immunoSEQ multiplex PCR; TCRdb stores in-frame clones only, minus some. The top ten hold roughly 2.2% of the sample, which has around 130,000 clones, 75% to 90% seen once. The age range of participants was 18 to 89 years, with residence in under 25 US areas. Cohorts were based on clinical histories the participants reported. The germline gives CDR1 LNHDA, CDR2 SQIVND (reference sequence). The CDR3 has 15 residues. After removal of 4 bases from V and 2 bases from J, the junction contained 6 bases not matched to a gene. This chain links TRBV19 with TRBJ1-2, with TRBD1 identical over 8 bases. The sequence was obtained from a woman between 50 and 59 years old who had recovered from COVID-19. The sequencing sample was made of PBMCs or T cells enriched from blood (not recorded which). The CDR3 here is CASSKGDRRNYGYTF. The CDR3 nucleotides read TGTGCCAGTAGTAAAGGGGACAGGCGGAACTATGGCTACACCTTC.